Below, 14 T cell receptor beta chains from the same sample are listed, as sequenced in a study of shared clonotypes between healthy human individuals (dated by TCRdb to the early 2020s). The protocol used for the library was the immunoSEQ multiplex PCR assay. The table was pulled from immuneACCESS by TCRdb, which kept in-frame rearrangements only. Such tables lose some clones; where checked, under half of the loss comes from unresolved V genes, and the rest has no known cause. Within this sample are around 1.1 million clones, with approximately 77% of them counted one time only. Jointly, the top ten make up almost 0.9% of the sample. The sample was memory CD4+ T cells from PBMCs. The cell subset or site label on this specimen signifies: CD45RA-negative fraction. The receptors here all came from a man aged 18 to 29 in good health. Some clones in this sample may be carry-over from other donors' samples.

Ten or more counts support this clone. The CDR3 DNA follows: TGTGCCAGCAGTAAAATGAATCAGCCCCAGCATTTT. Protein sequence: CASSKMNQPQHF. The V call is TRBV28, the J call TRBJ1-5; D not certain. Trimming cost V 5 bases and J 4 bases, with 6 bases left between them. CDR3 length: 12 amino acids. Germline V lookup: CDR1 MDHEN, CDR2 SYDVKM. Drawing the rest from reference TRBV28 and TRBJ1-5, the complete variable domain is DVKVTQSSRYLVKRTGEKVFLECVQDMDHENMFWYRQDPGLGLRLIYFSYDVKMKEKGDIPEGYSVSREKKERFSLILESASTNQTSMYLCASSKMNQPQHFGDGTRLSIL.

This chain uses TRBV18 with TRBJ2-7; no firm D call. The germline CDR1 and CDR2 sequences are KGHSH and LQKENI. The CDR3 is 13 residues long. Trimming shortened V by 4 bases and J by 3 bases, and 10 bases separated the two germline ends. In nucleotides, the CDR3 is TGTGCCAGCTCACGAGGCGGATTCTACGAGCAGTACTTC. Translating gives CASSRGGFYEQYF. The full variable domain, with the rest looked up from reference TRBV18 and TRBJ2-7, is NAGVMQNPRHLVRRRGQEARLRCSPMKGHSHVYWYRQLPEEGLKFMVYLQKENIIDESGMPKERFSAEFPKEGPSILRIQQVVRGDSAAYFCASSRGGFYEQYFGPGTRLTVT.

The V call is TRBV27, the J call TRBJ2-7; D uncertain. Germline V gene sequence: CDR1 MNHEY, CDR2 SMNVEV (reference sequence). This CDR3 has 15 residues. The V end lost 5 bases, the J end lost 6 bases, and 20 bases lay between the germline ends. The chain's CDR3 is CASSIPHSSPSEQYF. CDR3 sequence (DNA): TGTGCCAGCAGTATTCCTCACTCCTCCCCCTCCGAGCAGTACTTC.

J is TRBJ1-2 and V is TRBV6-4; D might be TRBD1 (6 bases). CDR3 size: 13 residues. Germline V gene lookup returns CDR1 MRHNA and CDR2 SNTAGT. V dropped 2 bases and J dropped 2 bases, with 6 bases sitting between them. The CDR3 protein is CASSDTGNYGYTF. CDR3 bases: TGTGCCAGCAGTGACACAGGGAACTATGGCTACACCTTC.

The rearrangement joins TRBV4-1 to TRBJ1-3; possible D gene TRBD1, 5 bases. Germline V gives CDR1 MGHRA, CDR2 YSYEKL. The CDR3 sequence is 12 residues long. Trimming stripped 4 bases from V and 8 bases from J, with 9 bases between. The CDR3 nucleotides read TGCGCCAGCAGCCGGACGGGGGACACCATATATTTT. Translated, it gives CASSRTGDTIYF.

This clone was observed a handful of times. The chain couples TRBV28 to TRBJ1-1; no clear D gene. V was trimmed by 6 bases and J by 4 bases, leaving 18 bases between them. Germline values: CDR1 MDHEN, CDR2 SYDVKM. The CDR3 runs 15 residues. DNA for the CDR3: TGTGCCAGCAGCTCTACAGTCCGGGGTATCACTGAAGCTTTCTTT. It yields the protein CASSSTVRGITEAFF.

This clone showed up many times. This chain uses TRBV9 with TRBJ2-1, with a possible D match to TRBD2 (6 bases). This CDR3 region has 12 residues. Germline-derived CDR1 and CDR2 are SGDLS and YYNGEE. The ends were cut back, 5 bases at V and 8 bases at J, with 11 bases in the middle. CDR3 in DNA: TGTGCCAGCAGGGACTACCGGCATGAGCAGTTCTTC. Its protein product is CASRDYRHEQFF.

A single count supports this clone. The chain recombines TRBV6-5 with TRBJ1-1; D is uncertain. Germline V CDR1 and CDR2: MNHEY, SVGAGI. The CDR3 consists of 13 residues. Trimming pared 5 bases from V and 0 bases from J, leaving 7 bases between. CDR3 in amino acids: CASSHIMNTEAFF. The CDR3 nucleotides read TGTGCCAGCAGTCATATTATGAACACTGAAGCTTTCTTT.

The gene calls are TRBV28 and TRBJ1-5; D is unresolved. The CDR3 totals 13 residues. In germline, CDR1 is MDHEN, CDR2 SYDVKM. Trimming pared 7 bases from V and 2 bases from J, leaving 9 bases between. The CDR3 DNA follows: TGTGCCAGCATAGTAGACGGCAATCAGCCCCAGCATTTT. Translated, it gives CASIVDGNQPQHF.

This chain connects TRBV6-6 to TRBJ2-7; D perhaps matches TRBD1 (6 bases). Trimming took off 6 bases at V and 0 bases at J, with 12 bases between the two ends. The length of the CDR3 is 14 residues. Looked up from germline, CDR1 is MNHNY and CDR2 is SVGAGI (reference sequence). The CDR3 DNA reads TGTGCCAGCAGAAAACAGGGATCCTCCTACGAGCAGTACTTC. This gives the protein CASRKQGSSYEQYF.

V and J are TRBV6-5 and TRBJ1-2, with 9 bases that match TRBD1. V gave up 0 bases and J gave up 2 bases; unmatched junction bases: 4. CDR1 and CDR2 (germline): MNHEY, SVGAGI. The CDR3 contains 16 residues. CDR3 sequence: CASSYSTGTGNYGYTF. CDR3 DNA: TGTGCCAGCAGTTACTCAACCGGGACAGGGAACTATGGCTACACCTTC.

The V and J genes are TRBV19 and TRBJ1-5, with D possibly being TRBD1 (6 bases). CDR3 length equals 18 residues. Between the trimmed V and J ends, which lost 5 bases and 2 bases, there was a span of 22 bases. Germline V gives CDR1 LNHDA, CDR2 SQIVND (reference sequence). The CDR3 DNA reads as TGTGCCAGTAGTGAAGACAGGTTGCTAGGCAGGGGCAATCAGCCCCAGCATTTT. This translates into CASSEDRLLGRGNQPQHF.

This chain links TRBV5-4 with TRBJ2-3; TRBD2 might be the D (6 bases). Germline V lookup: CDR1 SGHNT, CDR2 YYREEE (reference sequence). The V end lost 5 bases, the J end lost 7 bases, and 20 bases lay between the germline ends. This CDR3 has 15 amino acids. The CDR3 region is CASRSGVRGTNTQYF. Written as DNA, the CDR3 is TGTGCCAGCAGGTCGGGGGTGAGGGGTACAAATACGCAGTATTTT. Full variable domain (missing parts from reference TRBV5-4 and TRBJ2-3): ETGVTQSPTHLIKTRGQQVTLRCSSQSGHNTVSWYQQALGQGPQFIFQYYREEENGRGNFPPRFSGLQFPNYSSELNVNALELDDSALYLCASRSGVRGTNTQYFGPGTRLTVL.

The V gene is TRBV6-5, the J gene TRBJ2-1; TRBD2 aligns across 9 bases. This CDR3 has 14 amino acids. Germline CDR1 reads MNHEY; CDR2 reads SVGAGI. The V segment lost 8 bases and the J segment 9 bases; nucleotides outside the gene matches: 11. CDR3 bases: TGTGCCAGCTCCCAAGGCGGGGGGGCCAGTGAGCAGTTCTTC. Translated, it gives CASSQGGGASEQFF.